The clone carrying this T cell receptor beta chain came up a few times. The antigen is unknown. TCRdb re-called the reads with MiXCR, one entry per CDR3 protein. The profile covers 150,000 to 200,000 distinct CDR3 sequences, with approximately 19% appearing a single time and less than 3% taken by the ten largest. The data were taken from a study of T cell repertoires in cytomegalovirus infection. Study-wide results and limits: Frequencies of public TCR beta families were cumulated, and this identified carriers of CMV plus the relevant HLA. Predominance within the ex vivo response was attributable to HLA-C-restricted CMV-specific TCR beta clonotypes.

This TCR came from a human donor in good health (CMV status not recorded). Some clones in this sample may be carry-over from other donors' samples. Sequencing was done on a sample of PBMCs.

CDR3 sequence (DNA): TGTGCCATCAGACAGGGGAACACTGAAGCTTTCTTT. Protein: CAIRQGNTEAFF. The chain uses TRBV10-3 and TRBJ1-1; D is possibly TRBD1 (6 bases). Looked up from germline, CDR1 is ENHRY and CDR2 is SYGVKD. V lost 6 bases to trimming and J lost 1 base, with 6 bases between them. The CDR3 is 12 residues long.